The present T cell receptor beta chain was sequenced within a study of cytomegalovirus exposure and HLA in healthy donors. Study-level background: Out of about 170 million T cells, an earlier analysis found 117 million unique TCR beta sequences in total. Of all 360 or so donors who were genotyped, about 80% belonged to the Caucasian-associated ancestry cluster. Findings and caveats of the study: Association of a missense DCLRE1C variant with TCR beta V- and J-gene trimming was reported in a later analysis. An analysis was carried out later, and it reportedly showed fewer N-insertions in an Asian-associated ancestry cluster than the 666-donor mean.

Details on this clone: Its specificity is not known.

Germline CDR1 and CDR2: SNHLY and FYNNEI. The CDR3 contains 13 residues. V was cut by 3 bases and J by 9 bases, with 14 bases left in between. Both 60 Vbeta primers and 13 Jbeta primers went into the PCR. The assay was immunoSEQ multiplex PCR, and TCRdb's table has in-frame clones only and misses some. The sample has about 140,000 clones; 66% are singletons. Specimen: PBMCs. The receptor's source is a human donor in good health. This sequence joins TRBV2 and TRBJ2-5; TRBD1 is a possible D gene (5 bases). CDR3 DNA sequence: TGTGCCAGCAGTGAGGGAAGGGGTCGGTCCCAGTACTTC. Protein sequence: CASSEGRGRSQYF.